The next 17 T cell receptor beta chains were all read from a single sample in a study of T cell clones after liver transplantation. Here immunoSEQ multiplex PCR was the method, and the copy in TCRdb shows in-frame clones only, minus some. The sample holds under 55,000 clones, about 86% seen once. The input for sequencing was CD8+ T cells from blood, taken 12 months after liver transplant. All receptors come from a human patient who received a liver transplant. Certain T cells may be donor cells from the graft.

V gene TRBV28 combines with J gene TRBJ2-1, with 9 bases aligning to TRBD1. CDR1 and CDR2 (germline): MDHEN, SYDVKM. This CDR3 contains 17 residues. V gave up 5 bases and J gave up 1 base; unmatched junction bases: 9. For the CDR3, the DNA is TGTGCCAGCAGTATCGCACAGGGGGCGGGGTCCTACAATGAGCAGTTCTTC. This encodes CASSIAQGAGSYNEQFF.

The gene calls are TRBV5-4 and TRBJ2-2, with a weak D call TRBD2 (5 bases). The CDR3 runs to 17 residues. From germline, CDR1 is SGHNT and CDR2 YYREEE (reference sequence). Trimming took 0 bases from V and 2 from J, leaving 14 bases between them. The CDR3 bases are TGTGCCAGCAGCTTGGCCCCCGAGGGCAGTAACACCGGGGAGCTGTTTTTT. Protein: CASSLAPEGSNTGELFF. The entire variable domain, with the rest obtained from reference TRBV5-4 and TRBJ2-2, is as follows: ETGVTQSPTHLIKTRGQQVTLRCSSQSGHNTVSWYQQALGQGPQFIFQYYREEENGRGNFPPRFSGLQFPNYSSELNVNALELDDSALYLCASSLAPEGSNTGELFFGEGSRLTVL.

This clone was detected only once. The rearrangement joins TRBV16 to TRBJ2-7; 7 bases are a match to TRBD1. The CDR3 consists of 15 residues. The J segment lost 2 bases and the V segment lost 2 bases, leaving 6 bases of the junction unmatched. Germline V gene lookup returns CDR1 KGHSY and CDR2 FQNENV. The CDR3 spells CASSQEGATPYEQYF. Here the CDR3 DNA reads TGTGCCAGCAGCCAAGAGGGGGCCACACCCTACGAGCAGTACTTC.

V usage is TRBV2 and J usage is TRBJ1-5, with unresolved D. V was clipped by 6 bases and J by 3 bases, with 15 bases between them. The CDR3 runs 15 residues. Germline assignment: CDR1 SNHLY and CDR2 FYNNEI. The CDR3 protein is CASSRSSGANQPQHF. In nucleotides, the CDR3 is TGTGCCAGCAGCCGCAGTTCAGGTGCCAATCAGCCCCAGCATTTT. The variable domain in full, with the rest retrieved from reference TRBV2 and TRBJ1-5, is EPEVTQTPSHQVTQMGQEVILRCVPISNHLYFYWYRQILGQKVEFLVSFYNNEISEKSEIFDDQFSVERPDGSNFTLKIRSTKLEDSAMYFCASSRSSGANQPQHFGDGTRLSIL.

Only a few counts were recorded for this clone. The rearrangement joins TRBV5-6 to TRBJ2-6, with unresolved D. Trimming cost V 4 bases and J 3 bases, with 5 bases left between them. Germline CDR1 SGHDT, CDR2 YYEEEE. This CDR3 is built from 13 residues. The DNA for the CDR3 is TGTGCCAGCAGCATAGATGGGGCCAACGTCCTGACTTTC. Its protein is CASSIDGANVLTF.

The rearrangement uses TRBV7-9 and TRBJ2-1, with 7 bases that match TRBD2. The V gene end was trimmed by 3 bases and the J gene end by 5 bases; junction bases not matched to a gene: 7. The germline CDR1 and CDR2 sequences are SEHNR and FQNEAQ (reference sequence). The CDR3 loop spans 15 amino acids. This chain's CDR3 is CASSFKAGLHNEQFF. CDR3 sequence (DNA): TGTGCCAGCAGCTTTAAGGCGGGACTACACAATGAGCAGTTCTTC.

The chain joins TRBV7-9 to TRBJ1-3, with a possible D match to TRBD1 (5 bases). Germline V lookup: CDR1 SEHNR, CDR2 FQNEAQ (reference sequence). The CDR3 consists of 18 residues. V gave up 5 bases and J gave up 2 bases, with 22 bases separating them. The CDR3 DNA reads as TGTGCCAGCAGCCCCACTCTCCGGGACGCAGGCACTGGAAACACCATATATTTT. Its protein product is CASSPTLRDAGTGNTIYF. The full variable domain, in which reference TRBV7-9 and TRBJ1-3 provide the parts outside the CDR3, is DTGVSQNPRHKITKRGQNVTFRCDPISEHNRLYWYRQTLGQGPEFLTYFQNEAQLEKSRLLSDRFSAERPKGSFSTLEIQRTEQGDSAMYLCASSPTLRDAGTGNTIYFGEGSWLTVV.

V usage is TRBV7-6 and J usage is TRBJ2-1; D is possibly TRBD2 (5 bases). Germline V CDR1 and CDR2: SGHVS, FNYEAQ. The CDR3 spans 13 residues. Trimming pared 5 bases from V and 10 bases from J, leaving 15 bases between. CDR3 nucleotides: TGTGCCAGCAGCCTGAACGGAGGACGCGAGCAGTTCTTC. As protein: CASSLNGGREQFF.

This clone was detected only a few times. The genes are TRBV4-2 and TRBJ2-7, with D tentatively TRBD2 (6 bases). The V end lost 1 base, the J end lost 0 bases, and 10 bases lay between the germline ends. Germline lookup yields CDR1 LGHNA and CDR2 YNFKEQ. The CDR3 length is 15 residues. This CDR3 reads CASSQGLANSYEQYF. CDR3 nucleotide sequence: TGTGCCAGCAGCCAAGGGCTAGCGAACTCCTACGAGCAGTACTTC.

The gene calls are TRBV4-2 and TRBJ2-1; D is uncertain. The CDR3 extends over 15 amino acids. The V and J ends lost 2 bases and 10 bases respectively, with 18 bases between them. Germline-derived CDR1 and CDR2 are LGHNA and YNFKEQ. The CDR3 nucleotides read TGTGCCAGCAGCCAAAACTCCTTGTCGAAGCTCGAGCAGTTCTTC. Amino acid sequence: CASSQNSLSKLEQFF.

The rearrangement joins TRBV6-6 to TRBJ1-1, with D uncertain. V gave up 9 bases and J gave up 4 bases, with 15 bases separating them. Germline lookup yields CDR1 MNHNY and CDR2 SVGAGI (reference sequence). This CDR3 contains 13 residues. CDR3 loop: CASSGRVATEAFF. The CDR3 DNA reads TGTGCCAGTTCAGGCCGAGTTGCCACTGAAGCTTTCTTT.

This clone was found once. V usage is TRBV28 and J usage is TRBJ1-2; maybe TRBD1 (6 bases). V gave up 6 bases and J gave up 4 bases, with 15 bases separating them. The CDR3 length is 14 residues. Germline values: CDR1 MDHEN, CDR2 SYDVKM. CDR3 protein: CASRVQGGGYGYTF. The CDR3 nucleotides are TGTGCCAGCAGGGTACAGGGTGGAGGCTATGGCTACACCTTC.

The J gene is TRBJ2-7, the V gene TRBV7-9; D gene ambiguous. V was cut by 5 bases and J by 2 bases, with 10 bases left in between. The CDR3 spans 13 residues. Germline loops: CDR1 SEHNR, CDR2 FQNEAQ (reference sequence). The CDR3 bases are TGTGCCAGCAGCGCCGACGTAACCTACGAGCAGTACTTC. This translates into CASSADVTYEQYF.

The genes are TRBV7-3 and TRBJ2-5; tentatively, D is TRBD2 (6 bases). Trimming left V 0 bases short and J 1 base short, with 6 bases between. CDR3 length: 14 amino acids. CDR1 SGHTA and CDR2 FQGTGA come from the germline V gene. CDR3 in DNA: TGTGCCAGCAGCTTAACGGGGGGCCAAGAGACCCAGTACTTC. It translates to CASSLTGGQETQYF.

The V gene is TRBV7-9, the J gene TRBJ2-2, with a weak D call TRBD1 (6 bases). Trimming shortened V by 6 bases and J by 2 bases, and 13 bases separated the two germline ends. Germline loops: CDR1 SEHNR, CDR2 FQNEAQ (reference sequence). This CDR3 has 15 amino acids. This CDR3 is CASSLRTDNTGELFF. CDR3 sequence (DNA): TGTGCCAGCAGTCTCAGGACAGACAACACCGGGGAGCTGTTTTTT. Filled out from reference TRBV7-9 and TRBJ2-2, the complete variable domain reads DTGVSQNPRHKITKRGQNVTFRCDPISEHNRLYWYRQTLGQGPEFLTYFQNEAQLEKSRLLSDRFSAERPKGSFSTLEIQRTEQGDSAMYLCASSLRTDNTGELFFGEGSRLTVL.

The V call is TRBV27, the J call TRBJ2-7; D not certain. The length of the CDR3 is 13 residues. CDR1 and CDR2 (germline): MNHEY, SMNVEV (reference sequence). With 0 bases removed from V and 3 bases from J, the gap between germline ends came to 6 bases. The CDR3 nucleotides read TGTGCCAGCAGTTTATCACAGATCTACGAGCAGTACTTC. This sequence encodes CASSLSQIYEQYF.

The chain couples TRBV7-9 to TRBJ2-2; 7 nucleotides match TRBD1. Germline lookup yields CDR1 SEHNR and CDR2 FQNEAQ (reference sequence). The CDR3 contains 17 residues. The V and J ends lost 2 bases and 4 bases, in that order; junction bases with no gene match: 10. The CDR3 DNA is TGTGCCAGCAGCTTAAGGGCGACAGGGACCTTCACCGGGGAGCTGTTTTTT. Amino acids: CASSLRATGTFTGELFF. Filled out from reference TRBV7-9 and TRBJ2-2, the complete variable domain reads DTGVSQNPRHKITKRGQNVTFRCDPISEHNRLYWYRQTLGQGPEFLTYFQNEAQLEKSRLLSDRFSAERPKGSFSTLEIQRTEQGDSAMYLCASSLRATGTFTGELFFGEGSRLTVL.